The 29 T cell receptor beta chains reported below all come from one sample, sequenced in a study of early T cells in non-severe SARS-CoV-2 infection. TCRdb fed the 5' RACE reads into MiXCR, producing one record per CDR3 protein. This table has 50,000 to 75,000 distinct CDR3 sequences, about 12% appearing once. Sequenced material: whole blood, taken at baseline. These receptors came from an adult who was a healthcare worker with PCR-confirmed SARS-CoV-2 infection or an uninfected control (not recorded which). The donor label of this sample is uncertain.

In its sample, this clonotype was seen a few times. The V gene is TRBV6-6, the J gene TRBJ2-1, with D perhaps matching TRBD1 or TRBD2 (5 bases each). Between the trimmed V and J ends, which lost 4 bases and 4 bases, there was a span of 17 bases. The germline V gene has CDR1 MNHNY and CDR2 SVGAGI (reference sequence). The CDR3 contains 16 residues. CDR3 residues: CASSSPPGHIYNEQFF. The DNA of the CDR3 is TGTGCCAGCAGTTCCCCCCCGGGGCATATTTACAATGAGCAGTTCTTC.

This clonotype turned up a few times. CDR3 residues: CASSNQWGKGTEAFF. The CDR3 nucleotides read TGTGCCAGCAGCAATCAATGGGGGAAGGGTACTGAAGCTTTCTTT. The chain employs TRBV7-6 and TRBJ1-1; D possibly corresponds to TRBD1 (5 bases). The CDR3 loop spans 15 amino acids. V was trimmed by 5 bases and J by 5 bases, leaving 18 bases between them. Germline-derived CDR1 and CDR2 are SGHVS and FNYEAQ.

The chain uses TRBV5-6 and TRBJ2-3; weak D call: TRBD2 (5 bases). This CDR3 has 16 residues. The germline V gene has CDR1 SGHDT and CDR2 YYEEEE. V was shortened by 2 bases and J by 1 base, with 14 bases between the two germline ends. For the CDR3, the DNA is TGTGCCAGCAGCTTACCCGCCGGACTCGGCACAGATACGCAGTATTTT. Protein: CASSLPAGLGTDTQYF.

This clonotype came up many times. This chain connects TRBV5-1 to TRBJ2-3, with a weak D call TRBD1 (6 bases). Trimming removed 3 bases at V and 5 bases at J, with 10 bases between. CDR1 SGHRS and CDR2 YFSETQ come from the germline V gene. This CDR3 spans 13 amino acids. CDR3 bases: TGCGCCAGCAGCTGGACAGCAGAAGATACGCAGTATTTT. It yields the protein CASSWTAEDTQYF. The complete variable domain, with remaining parts taken from reference TRBV5-1 and TRBJ2-3, reads KAGVTQTPRYLIKTRGQQVTLSCSPISGHRSVSWYQQTPGQGLQFLFEYFSETQRNKGNFPGRFSGRQFSNSRSEMNVSTLELGDSALYLCASSWTAEDTQYFGPGTRLTVL.

This clonotype was seen more than once but under ten times. V and J are TRBV29-1 and TRBJ2-2; a possible D gene is TRBD1 (6 bases). This CDR3 has 13 amino acids. The V gene lost 7 bases and the J gene lost 2 bases, with 11 bases spanning the gap. Germline lookup yields CDR1 SQVTM and CDR2 ANQGSEA. Here the CDR3 DNA reads TGCAGCGGTTACAGGGAAAACACCGGGGAGCTGTTTTTT. Translating it yields CSGYRENTGELFF.

The chain has TRBV5-1 and TRBJ1-5; D gene unclear. Germline CDR1 reads SGHRS; CDR2 reads YFSETQ. The CDR3 length is 14 residues. The ends were cut back, 0 bases at V and 3 bases at J, with 7 bases in the middle. CDR3 loop: CASSLEGPNQPQHF. DNA of the CDR3: TGCGCCAGCAGCTTGGAGGGTCCCAATCAGCCCCAGCATTTT.

The J gene is TRBJ1-2, the V gene TRBV6-6; D remains ambiguous. Germline loops: CDR1 MNHNY, CDR2 SVGAGI (reference sequence). Trimming left V 10 bases short and J 1 base short, with 13 bases between. The CDR3 has 13 amino acids. CDR3 nucleotide sequence: TGTGCCACCTCAGAATCCCTTAACTATGGCTACACCTTC. Amino acids: CATSESLNYGYTF.

This clonotype was picked up many times. The chain links TRBV6-6 to TRBJ2-3; 7 nucleotides align to TRBD1. Germline V gene data show CDR1 as MNHNY and CDR2 as SVGAGI (reference sequence). V trimming: 4 bases; J trimming: 3 bases; junction bases outside the gene matches: 13. This CDR3 comprises 17 residues. The CDR3 sequence: CASSSALLRQGTDTQYF. The CDR3 region has the DNA TGTGCCAGCAGTTCCGCACTCCTTCGACAGGGAACAGATACGCAGTATTTT.

This clonotype was counted ten times or more. The rearrangement uses TRBV9 and TRBJ2-1; TRBD2 matches 9 bases. The V and J ends lost 0 bases and 3 bases, in that order; junction bases with no gene match: 1. Germline V gene lookup returns CDR1 SGDLS and CDR2 YYNGEE. The CDR3 is 15 residues long. The DNA for the CDR3 is TGTGCCAGCAGCGTAGAAGCGGGGGGCTACAATGAGCAGTTCTTC. This codes for CASSVEAGGYNEQFF.

This clonotype rates as medium-sized. The chain carries TRBV3-1 and TRBJ1-6, with D unclear. Germline V lookup: CDR1 LGHDT, CDR2 YNNKEL (reference sequence). This CDR3 spans 13 amino acids. V shed 7 bases and J shed 3 bases, with 7 bases lying between them. CDR3 sequence (DNA): TGTGCCAGCAAGGCGGACTATAATTCACCCCTCCACTTT. Its protein is CASKADYNSPLHF.

This clonotype has only a few counts. The chain joins TRBV6-1 to TRBJ1-1; D uncertain. This CDR3 has 13 residues. V was shortened by 6 bases and J by 11 bases, with 19 bases between the two germline ends. Germline V gene data show CDR1 as MNHNS and CDR2 as SASEGT. The DNA for the CDR3 is TGTGCCAGCAGCGAAAGGGATCTTGGCTTGGCTTTCTTT. Its translation: CASSERDLGLAFF.

This clonotype was seen only a few times. The J gene is TRBJ2-5, the V gene TRBV4-2; D is ambiguous. The CDR3 runs 14 residues. Germline V gene lookup returns CDR1 LGHNA and CDR2 YNFKEQ. Trimming shortened V by 2 bases and J by 3 bases, and 10 bases separated the two germline ends. The CDR3 coding sequence is TGTGCCAGCAGCCAACGGGCAGCCGAAGAGACCCAGTACTTC. This translates into CASSQRAAEETQYF.

This chain uses TRBV12-3 or TRBV12-4 with TRBJ1-1; tentative D call: TRBD1 (5 bases). This CDR3 region has 14 residues. Trimming left V 3 bases short and J 4 bases short, with 12 bases between. CDR3 residues: CASSFAGITTEAFF. In DNA, the CDR3 is TGTGCCAGCAGTTTTGCAGGGATAACCACTGAAGCTTTCTTT.

This clonotype has ten or more counts. The chain carries TRBV6-4 and TRBJ2-3; TRBD1 matches at 8 bases. CDR1 and CDR2 (germline): MRHNA, SNTAGT. The CDR3 consists of 15 residues. The J segment lost 4 bases and the V segment lost 6 bases, leaving 9 bases of the junction unmatched. This CDR3 reads CASRQQGGLADTQYF. The CDR3 DNA sequence: TGTGCCAGCAGACAACAGGGGGGTTTGGCAGATACGCAGTATTTT.

The rearrangement links TRBV4-1 to TRBJ2-7, with 8 bases identical to TRBD2. Trimming took 1 base from V and 6 from J; bases not matched to a gene: 11. Germline V gene sequence: CDR1 MGHRA, CDR2 YSYEKL. This CDR3 spans 16 amino acids. The CDR3 reads CASSQARTGGRREQYV. CDR3 bases: TGCGCCAGCAGCCAAGCACGGACGGGGGGGCGTCGCGAGCAGTACGTC.

Many counts were recorded for this clonotype. The chain recombines TRBV5-1 with TRBJ1-6; a weak D match, TRBD1 (5 bases). V was shortened by 4 bases and J by 4 bases, with 12 bases between the two germline ends. This CDR3 region has 15 residues. CDR1 and CDR2 (germline): SGHRS, YFSETQ. Here the CDR3 reads CASSVNGHYNSPLHF. CDR3 nucleotide sequence: TGCGCCAGCAGCGTAAACGGACATTATAATTCACCCCTCCACTTT.

CDR3 DNA: TGTGCCAGCAGTTACTCCGGTAGGAGCAATCAGCCCCAGCATTTT. This translates into CASSYSGRSNQPQHF. The chain is built from TRBV6-5 and TRBJ1-5; D remains unclear. Trimming left V 0 bases short and J 1 base short, with 7 bases between. CDR3 length: 15 residues. Germline CDR1 MNHEY, CDR2 SVGAGI.

The chain employs TRBV6-5 and TRBJ1-3, with D maybe TRBD1 (5 bases). Germline V gene lookup returns CDR1 MNHEY and CDR2 SVGAGI. This CDR3 spans 16 amino acids. V dropped 5 bases and J dropped 0 bases, with 14 bases sitting between them. The CDR3: CASSPGTASSGNTIYF. CDR3 coding DNA: TGTGCCAGCAGTCCCGGGACCGCGAGCTCTGGAAACACCATATATTTT.

A few counts support this clonotype. The V gene is TRBV10-1, the J gene TRBJ1-1; unclear D gene. The CDR3 runs to 13 residues. Germline V gene data show CDR1 as WNHNN and CDR2 as SYGVQD (reference sequence). Deletions cut 6 bases from V and 3 bases from J, with 11 bases between. CDR3 amino acids: CASRAGDYTEAFF. DNA for the CDR3: TGCGCCAGCAGAGCAGGAGATTACACTGAAGCTTTCTTT.

The CDR3 here is CASSRSSYNEQFF. The CDR3 nucleotides read TGTGCCAGCAGCCGGAGCTCCTACAATGAGCAGTTCTTC. The chain recombines TRBV7-3 with TRBJ2-1; D is uncertain. The CDR3 runs to 13 residues. Between the trimmed V and J ends, which lost 5 bases and 0 bases, there was a span of 5 bases. In germline, CDR1 is SGHTA, CDR2 FQGTGA.

This clonotype was detected many times. This CDR3 reads CSANTRSPYNEQFF. CDR3 sequence (DNA): TGCAGTGCCAATACTAGATCCCCCTACAATGAGCAGTTCTTC. This sequence joins TRBV20-1 and TRBJ2-1; maybe TRBD2 (5 bases). The CDR3 sequence is 14 residues long. Between the trimmed V and J ends, which lost 6 bases and 2 bases, there was a span of 14 bases. The germline V gene encodes CDR1 DFQATT and CDR2 SNEGSKA (reference sequence).

The chain recombines TRBV12-3 or TRBV12-4 with TRBJ1-1, with D perhaps TRBD1 (5 bases). Between the trimmed V and J ends, which lost 3 bases and 5 bases, there was a span of 13 bases. This CDR3 is built from 14 residues. The CDR3 spells CASSFVRVGTEAFF. CDR3 coding DNA: TGTGCCAGCAGTTTCGTCAGGGTCGGGACTGAAGCTTTCTTT.

This rearrangement joins TRBV5-1 to TRBJ1-1; D unresolved. CDR1 SGHRS and CDR2 YFSETQ come from the germline V gene. V was shortened by 3 bases and J by 1 base, with 10 bases between the two germline ends. There are 14 residues in the CDR3. CDR3 nucleotide sequence: TGCGCCAGCAGCTCCTCGACGGCGAACACTGAAGCTTTCTTT. Its protein product is CASSSSTANTEAFF. The full variable domain, completed using reference TRBV5-1 and TRBJ1-1, is KAGVTQTPRYLIKTRGQQVTLSCSPISGHRSVSWYQQTPGQGLQFLFEYFSETQRNKGNFPGRFSGRQFSNSRSEMNVSTLELGDSALYLCASSSSTANTEAFFGQGTRLTVV.

The rearrangement links TRBV5-1 to TRBJ1-4, with D possibly TRBD1 on 6 matching bases. Trimming left V 3 bases short and J 7 bases short, with 22 bases between. Germline CDR1 SGHRS, CDR2 YFSETQ. The CDR3 covers 17 residues. The CDR3 reads CASSSDIATSGAEKLFF. The CDR3 DNA is TGCGCCAGCAGCTCTGACATCGCGACCTCAGGGGCTGAAAAACTGTTTTTT.

This clonotype has only a few counts. The chain uses TRBV7-3 and TRBJ2-3; D is unclear. This CDR3 contains 13 residues. In germline, CDR1 is SGHTA, CDR2 FQGTGA. V lost 5 bases to trimming and J lost 6 bases, with 12 bases between them. This chain's CDR3 is CASSPPLEDTQYF. The CDR3 DNA reads as TGTGCCAGCAGCCCCCCTTTGGAGGATACGCAGTATTTT.

There are many counts of this clonotype. The V and J genes are TRBV15 and TRBJ2-5; unclear D gene. This CDR3 has 15 residues. Germline CDR1 is LNHNV and CDR2 is YYDKDF (reference sequence). V lost 0 bases, J lost 5 bases, and 13 bases lay in between. In DNA, the CDR3 is TGTGCCACCAGCAGAGATCCAGATCCCGCCGAGACCCAGTACTTC. Translation: CATSRDPDPAETQYF.

This clonotype was seen repeatedly, ten times or more. J is TRBJ2-1 and V is TRBV6-6; the D gene is possibly TRBD1 (5 bases). CDR1 and CDR2 from the germline V gene are MNHNY and SVGAGI (reference sequence). V lost 5 bases, J lost 1 base, and 12 bases lay in between. The CDR3 is made up of 15 amino acids. The CDR3 sequence: CASSPGQGSYNEQFF. CDR3 nucleotides: TGTGCCAGCAGTCCTGGGCAGGGATCCTACAATGAGCAGTTCTTC.

This clonotype showed up many times. V usage is TRBV5-4 and J usage is TRBJ2-1, with D perhaps matching TRBD2 (5 bases). Germline V gene lookup returns CDR1 SGHNT and CDR2 YYREEE (reference sequence). This CDR3 has 15 amino acids. The V and J ends lost 4 bases and 5 bases respectively, with 16 bases between them. The CDR3 region has the DNA TGTGCCAGCAGCCTGCCGGGGAGCTCTCACAATGAGCAGTTCTTC. Protein product: CASSLPGSSHNEQFF.

In this sample, this clonotype turned up a few times. The chain recombines TRBV18 with TRBJ1-1, with TRBD1 identical over 8 bases. The V and J ends lost 3 bases and 5 bases, in that order; junction bases with no gene match: 5. The CDR3 runs 14 residues. The germline gives CDR1 KGHSH, CDR2 LQKENI. As DNA, the CDR3 is TGTGCCAGCTCACCCCAGGGGGCGAAAACTGAAGCTTTCTTT. Amino acids: CASSPQGAKTEAFF.